Detailed here is one TCR beta chain. Its antigen remains unidentified. Peripheral blood was drawn, approximately 10 milliliters per donor. This record comes from a study of blood T cells in healthy people across ages. Study information: With template switching, about one barcoded beta molecule was captured per two T cells.

The use of a sample-barcoded 5' primer and a J-beta primer mix characterized a second PCR of 7 to 11 cycles. TCRdb independently ran MiXCR on the 5' RACE reads; one entry per CDR3 protein. The sample includes roughly 1.7 million distinct CDR3 sequences, 30% to 40% of them seen just once. The germline V gene has CDR1 MDHEN and CDR2 SYDVKM. The CDR3 sequence is 15 residues long. V trimming: 7 bases; J trimming: 0 bases; junction bases outside the gene matches: 6. Findings and caveats of the study: A strong correlation was seen between TCR beta diversity and naive T cell percentage. Unknown CMV status may confound age-related changes in expanded clones.

This chain connects TRBV28 to TRBJ1-2; 9 nucleotides match TRBD1. The sequencing input was blood. The sequence derives from a woman aged 25-40 years in good health. In DNA form, the CDR3 reads TGTGCCAGCATCGGGACAGGGCAAGCTAACTATGGCTACACCTTC. It codes for CASIGTGQANYGYTF.